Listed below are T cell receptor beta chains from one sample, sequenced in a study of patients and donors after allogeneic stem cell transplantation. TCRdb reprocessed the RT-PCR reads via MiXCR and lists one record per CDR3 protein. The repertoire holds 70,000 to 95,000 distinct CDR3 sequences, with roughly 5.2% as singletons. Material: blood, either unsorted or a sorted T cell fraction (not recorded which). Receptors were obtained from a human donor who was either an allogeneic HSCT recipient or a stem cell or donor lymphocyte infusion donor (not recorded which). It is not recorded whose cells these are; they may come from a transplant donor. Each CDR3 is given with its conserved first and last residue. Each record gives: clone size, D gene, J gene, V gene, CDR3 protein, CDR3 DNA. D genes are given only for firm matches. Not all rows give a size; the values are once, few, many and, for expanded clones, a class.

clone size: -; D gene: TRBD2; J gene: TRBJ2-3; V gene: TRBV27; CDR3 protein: CASPPGTSGENTDTQYF; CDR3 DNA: TGTGCCAGCCCACCTGGGACTAGCGGGGAGAACACAGATACGCAGTATTTT
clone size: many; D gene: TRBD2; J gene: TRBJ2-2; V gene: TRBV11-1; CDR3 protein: CASSLAAGVPGELFF; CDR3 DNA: TGTGCCAGCAGCTTAGCGGCGGGAGTACCCGGGGAGCTGTTTTTT
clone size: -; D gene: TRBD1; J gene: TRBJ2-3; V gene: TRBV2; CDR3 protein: CASSLTGDPDTQYF; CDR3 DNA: TGTGCCAGCAGCTTGACAGGGGACCCAGATACGCAGTATTTT
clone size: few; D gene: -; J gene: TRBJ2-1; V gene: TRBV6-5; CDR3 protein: CASSSPRPLRVGGYNEQFF; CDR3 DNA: TGTGCCAGCAGTTCCCCGCGTCCCTTGAGGGTAGGGGGGTACAATGAGCAGTTCTTC
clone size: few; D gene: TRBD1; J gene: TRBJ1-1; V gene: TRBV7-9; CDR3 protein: CASSFNRGMNTEAFF; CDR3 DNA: TGTGCCAGCAGCTTCAACAGGGGAATGAACACTGAAGCTTTCTTT
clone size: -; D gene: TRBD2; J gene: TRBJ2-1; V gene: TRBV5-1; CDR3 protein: CASSWASGANNEQFF; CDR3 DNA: TGCGCCAGCAGCTGGGCTAGCGGGGCCAACAATGAGCAGTTCTTC
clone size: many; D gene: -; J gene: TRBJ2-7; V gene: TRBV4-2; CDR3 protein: CASSQEQSSYEQYF; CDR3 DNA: TGTGCCAGCAGCCAAGAACAGTCCTCCTACGAGCAGTACTTC
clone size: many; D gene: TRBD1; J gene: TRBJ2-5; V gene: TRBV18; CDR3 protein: CASSPQTGDETQYF; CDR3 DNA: TGTGCCAGCTCACCACAAACAGGGGATGAGACCCAGTACTTC
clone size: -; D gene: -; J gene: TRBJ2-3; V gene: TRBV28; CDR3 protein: CASRDMNTQYF; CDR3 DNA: TGTGCCAGCCGAGACATGAATACGCAGTATTTT
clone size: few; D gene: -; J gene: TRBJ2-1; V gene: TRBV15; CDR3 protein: CATSRVGDDNEQFF; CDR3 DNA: TGTGCCACCAGCAGAGTAGGGGACGACAATGAGCAGTTCTTC
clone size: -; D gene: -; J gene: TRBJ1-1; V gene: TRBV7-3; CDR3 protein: CASSLTGITEAFF; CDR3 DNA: TGTGCCAGCAGCTTAACCGGGATCACTGAAGCTTTCTTT
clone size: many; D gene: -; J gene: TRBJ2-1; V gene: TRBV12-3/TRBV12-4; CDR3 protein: CASSRQANEQFF; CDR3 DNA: TGTGCCAGCAGCCGACAGGCCAATGAGCAGTTCTTC
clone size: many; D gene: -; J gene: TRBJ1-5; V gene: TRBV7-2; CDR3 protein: CASSPRIGGYNQPQHF; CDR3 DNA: TGTGCCAGCAGCCCCAGGATAGGGGGTTACAATCAGCCCCAGCATTTT
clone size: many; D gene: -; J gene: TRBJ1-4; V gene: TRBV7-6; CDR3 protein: CASSLEANEKLFF; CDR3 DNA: TGTGCCAGCAGCTTAGAGGCAAATGAAAAACTGTTTTTT
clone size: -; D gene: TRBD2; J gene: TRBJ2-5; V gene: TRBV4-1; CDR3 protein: CASRRLAGVRETQYF; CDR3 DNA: TGCGCCAGCAGACGACTAGCGGGAGTCCGGGAGACCCAGTACTTC
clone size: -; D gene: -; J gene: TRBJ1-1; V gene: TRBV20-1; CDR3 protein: CSASRVATMNTEAFF; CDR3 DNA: TGCAGTGCCTCTAGGGTTGCCACTATGAACACTGAAGCTTTCTTT
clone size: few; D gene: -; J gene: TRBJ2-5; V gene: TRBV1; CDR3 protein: CTSSHSTGGHETQYF; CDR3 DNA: TGCACCAGCAGCCACTCGACAGGGGGCCACGAGACCCAGTACTTC
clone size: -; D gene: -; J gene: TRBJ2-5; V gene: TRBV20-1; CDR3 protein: CSAQGQGETQYF; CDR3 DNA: TGCAGTGCTCAGGGTCAAGGAGAGACCCAGTACTTC
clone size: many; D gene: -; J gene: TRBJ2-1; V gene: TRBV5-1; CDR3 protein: CASSLASGSYNEQFF; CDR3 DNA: TGCGCCAGCAGCTTGGCCTCAGGGTCCTACAATGAGCAGTTCTTC
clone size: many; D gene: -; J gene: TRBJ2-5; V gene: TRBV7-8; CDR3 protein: CASSLAVAQETQYF; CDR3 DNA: TGTGCCAGCAGCTTAGCCGTAGCCCAAGAGACCCAGTACTTC
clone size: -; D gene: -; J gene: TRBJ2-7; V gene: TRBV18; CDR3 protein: CASSPPGLPEQYF; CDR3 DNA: TGTGCCAGCTCACCACCTGGGCTACCTGAGCAGTACTTC
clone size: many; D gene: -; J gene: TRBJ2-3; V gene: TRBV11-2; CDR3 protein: CASSLGAITDTQYF; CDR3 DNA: TGTGCCAGCAGCTTAGGTGCAATCACAGATACGCAGTATTTT
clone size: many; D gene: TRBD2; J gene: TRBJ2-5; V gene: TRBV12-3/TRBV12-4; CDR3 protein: CASSVASGGQETQYF; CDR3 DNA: TGTGCCAGCAGTGTGGCTAGCGGGGGCCAAGAGACCCAGTACTTC